This T cell receptor (beta chain) was identified in a study of blood T cell repertoires in COVID-19. Study-wide context: Acute-phase and convalescent COVID-19 samples originated in the United States, Italy and Spain. T cells, B-cell-depleted T cells, or PBMCs provided the cDNA or gDNA that served as material.

Per the study methods: Reference gene primer amplification yielded estimated nucleated cell counts. The method was immunoSEQ multiplex PCR; TCRdb's version includes in-frame clones alone and lacks a portion of them. The DNA gave D and trimming, while V, J and clone size come from that table. The sample has 50,000 to 70,000 clones, 85% to 90% seen once; the top ten hold roughly 7.6%. This clone was seen only once. The sample was peripheral blood. This clonotype originated in a human donor with active COVID-19. The donor label of this sample is uncertain.

The CDR3 DNA reads as TGTGCCAGCAGTACAGGAGCTAACTATGGCTACACCTTC. Translating it yields CASSTGANYGYTF. The V call is TRBV6-5, the J call TRBJ1-2, with D possibly matching TRBD1 (5 bases). Trimming stripped 5 bases from V and 0 bases from J, with 7 bases between. The CDR3 is made up of 13 amino acids. CDR1 and CDR2 (germline): MNHEY, SVGAGI.